The T cell receptor beta chain under discussion was sequenced for a study of shared clonotypes between healthy human individuals. Background on the study: Donors were a couple of women and a few men aged 18 to 49.

Notes on this clone: Its antigen is as yet unknown.

Genomic DNA from each subset was divided evenly over several immunoSEQ plates. This table comes from immunoSEQ multiplex PCR, and its TCRdb copy is limited to in-frame clones, with some not included. The table has 500,000 or so clones, 90% to 96% seen once. Regarding the study as a whole: It was only blood that was sampled, and tissue repertoires likely differ.

The CDR3 sequence is 15 residues long. Per the germline V gene, CDR1 is SGHNT and CDR2 is YYREEE (reference sequence). Trimming took 4 bases from V and 5 from J; bases not matched to a gene: 5. The source of this sequence is a woman between 25 and 40 years old in good health. Sequenced: naive CD4+ T cells sorted from blood. The subset was: CD45RA+ positively selected. This chain joins TRBV5-4 and TRBJ2-2; 10 bases fit TRBD2. The CDR3 sequence: CASSKREGRTGELFF. The CDR3 bases are TGTGCCAGCAGCAAGCGGGAGGGCCGAACCGGGGAGCTGTTTTTT.